The rows below give T cell receptor beta chains drawn from one sample of a study of regulatory and conventional T cells in RAG deficiency. TCRdb's table, derived via immunoSEQ multiplex PCR, lists solely in-frame clones and lacks some. The table has roughly 45,000 clones, about 87% seen once. These same data were also listed under a study on regulatory T cells.

The sequenced sample was CD4+ effector T cells sorted from blood. All receptors come from a human donor in good health. CDR3s include the opening cysteine and the closing phenylalanine or tryptophan. A D gene is named only where the DNA matches it firmly. A row's size may be missing; if present it is once, few, many or a size class.

>-|few|TRBJ1-3|TRBV10-3
CAISSGTVDGNTIYF
TGTGCCATCAGCTCCGGGACGGTTGATGGAAACACCATATATTTT
>-|-|TRBJ2-5|TRBV6-5
CASSYLAGQTEETQYF
TGTGCCAGCAGTTACTTGGCAGGTCAAACCGAAGAGACCCAGTACTTC
>-|-|TRBJ2-6|TRBV2
CASSVGLSGANVLTF
TGTGCCAGCAGTGTGGGGCTCTCTGGGGCCAACGTCCTGACTTTC
>-|-|TRBJ2-7|TRBV18
CASSPGRQYEQYF
TGTGCCAGCTCACCTGGCAGACAGTACGAGCAGTACTTC
>-|-|TRBJ2-2|TRBV9
CASSGAVAPSGELFF
TGTGCCAGCAGCGGAGCCGTAGCCCCCTCCGGGGAGCTGTTTTTT
>TRBD1|-|TRBJ1-5|TRBV2
CASRRGRGNQPQHF
TGTGCCAGCCGTAGGGGGCGAGGCAATCAGCCCCAGCATTTT
>-|few|TRBJ2-6|TRBV7-9
CASSLPGLTGANVLTF
TGTGCCAGCAGCTTGCCCGGGCTGACTGGGGCCAACGTCCTGACTTTC
>-|-|TRBJ1-1|TRBV5-4
CASSPPGAMNTEAFF
TGTGCCAGCAGCCCCCCCGGGGCCATGAACACTGAAGCTTTCTTT
>-|few|TRBJ1-3|TRBV19
CASSTFSGNTIYF
TGTGCCAGTAGTACCTTCTCTGGAAACACCATATATTTT
>TRBD2|-|TRBJ2-5|TRBV5-4
CASTMGGTSGETQYF
TGTGCCAGCACCATGGGGGGGACTAGCGGAGAGACCCAGTACTTC
>-|once|TRBJ1-5|TRBV21-1
CASSKSDQPQHF
TGTGCCAGCAGCAAATCTGACCAGCCCCAGCATTTT
>-|-|TRBJ1-1|TRBV27
CASSPLGAGFEAFF
TGTGCCAGCAGTCCCCTCGGGGCGGGGTTTGAAGCTTTCTTT
>-|-|TRBJ2-1|TRBV16
CASSQGRAEQFF
TGTGCCAGCAGCCAGGGGCGGGCGGAGCAGTTCTTC
>-|-|TRBJ2-7|TRBV4-1
CASSQAASSEQYF
TGCGCCAGCAGCCAAGCGGCGTCGAGCGAGCAGTACTTC
>-|-|TRBJ2-7|TRBV4-2
CASSQDGQGGEQYF
TGTGCCAGCAGCCAAGACGGACAGGGAGGGGAGCAGTACTTC